Reported below is one TCR beta chain. The target of this receptor is not known. Base qualities are not recorded, but no much larger clone differs from it by a single base. The sample comes from a study of shared clonotypes between healthy human individuals (dated by TCRdb to the early 2020s). For context, the study as a whole: A few men and a couple of women, aged 18 to 49 years, made up the cohort. Leukapheresis yielded between about 0.9 and 8.9 billion PBMCs per donor. For each donor, CD4 naive and CD4 memory were each run on three plates, CD8 naive on two plates, and CD8 memory on one plate. To estimate repertoire size and how much clonotypes are shared between individuals, the study performed deep sequencing of blood TCR repertoires from 4 to 6 healthy adults. To increase sequencing depth and limit assay-specific biases, TCR repertoire library preparation and sequencing were carried out by different laboratories using diverse techniques.

TCR CDR3 regions were amplified from genomic DNA by multiplex PCR using the deep immunoSEQ assay. Genomic DNA extracted from each cell subset was distributed evenly over all wells of several immunoSEQ 96-well plates, and each plate served as one replicate. For sorted subsets, 150 to 250 ng genomic DNA, equal to tens of thousands of T cell genomes, was loaded into each replicate PCR. Purified libraries were quantified with a Qubit 3.0 fluorometer, sized on a Bioanalyzer 2100, and re-quantified with the KAPA Library Quantification kit. A separate single-read 150-cycle Illumina NextSeq 550 flow cell was used to sequence each immunoSEQ 96-well plate. As for the original processing: Because the immunoSEQ output included only junctional sequences and no quality scores, the filtering could not be the same as the filtering used for full-length reads. Sequences were annotated with PyIR, a Python wrapper for IgBLAST v1.9, using IMGT germline references to assign V/J genes and CDR3. Reads were filtered out if the reads had weak V/J assignments (E-value above 1e-6), no CDR3, stop codons, out-of-frame junctions, or ambiguous translated residues. V3J clonotypes were defined as sequences sharing the same inferred V gene, J gene, and CDR3 amino acid sequence. Percentage overlap between repertoires was computed as shared unique clonotypes divided by the size of the smaller repertoire. RTK rarefaction, the Chao1 estimator, and Recon v2.1 estimates of unobserved clonotypes were used to assess repertoire richness. For all TCRbeta clonotypes obtained by the gDNA method from a handful of donors, generation probabilities were computed with OLGA. Not all clones reach the TCRdb copy of this immuneACCESS table, which keeps in-frame sequences only. Checked studies attribute under half of the gap to unresolved V genes and leave the rest unexplained. V, J and clone size were drawn from that table, and D and trimming were deduced from the DNA. Across this sample there are a few hundred thousand clones, with more than 95% seen only once. The ten biggest clones cover roughly 0.055% of the sample.

Healthy HIV-negative adults with no recently reported acute infections or vaccinations were included as donors. Only Caucasian adults living in Nashville, Tennessee, USA were represented among the donors. CD4+ T cells were enriched through magnetic negative selection, after which naive cells were positively selected on CD45RA and the remaining negative fraction served as the memory subset. Blood was obtained by leukapheresis, after which PBMCs were separated by Ficoll-Histopaque density gradient centrifugation and cryopreserved in liquid nitrogen vapor phase. Analytical flow cytometry was used to check the purity and quantity of each magnetically sorted T cell population. From each sorted fraction, genomic DNA was isolated and quantified by UV absorbance on a Nanodrop 2000c. Beyond this particular receptor, the publication reports: Compared with non-shared clonotypes, the clonotypes found in all four sorted-subset donors had higher generation probabilities. Sampling was limited to blood, and TCR repertoires in tissue likely differ from TCR repertoires in blood. Based on pairwise subsampling, the degree of clonotype sharing among donors was expected to be affected by sequencing depth. Across a handful of donors, around 5.4% of naive CD4, roughly 3.3% of naive CD8, under 2.5% of memory CD4, and around 0.4% of memory CD8 clonotypes were shared. Larger estimated clonotype richness was generally found for naive subsets than for memory subsets. Even with the large sequencing depth, rarefaction of the sorted-subset datasets indicated that sequencing was incomplete. The small number of donors limited the genetic and exposure-history diversity represented.

The receptor was derived from a woman aged 25 to 45 in good health. Sequenced input: naive CD4+ T cells sorted from blood. Sample cell subset or site, as interpreted from the label and publication: CD45RA+ positively selected.

At the DNA level, the sequence is TGTGCCAGCAGCCGAAGTCTAGCGGTCACAGATACGCAGTATTTT. This encodes CASSRSLAVTDTQYF. The chain is assembled from TRBV4-2 and TRBJ2-3, with 7 bases in between that match TRBD2. Including cysteine and phenylalanine, the CDR3 has 15 amino acids. Here the CDR3 DNA is all that survives: 45 bases in frame from base 1. As encoded in the germline V gene, CDR1 is LGHNA while CDR2 is YNFKEQ. V lost 4 bases and J lost 2 bases, and the count of bases not matched to a germline gene is 6.